At least ten counts were recorded for the clone carrying this T cell receptor (beta chain). What it binds is unknown. TCRdb recomputed calls from the reads with MiXCR, one row per CDR3 protein. The sample consists of around 100,000 distinct CDR3 sequences, around 10% of them appearing once. The data stem from a study of T cell repertoires in cytomegalovirus infection. Study details: Indications of both CMV infection and matching HLA type were provided by public TCR beta signatures.

Trimming removed 0 bases from V and 5 bases from J; junction bases left unmatched: 7. Germline CDR1 and CDR2: SGHVS and FQNEAQ. The CDR3 spans 17 residues. Study conclusions and caveats: Across the ex vivo response, the dominant clonotypes were HLA-C-restricted CMV-specific TCR beta clonotypes.

This TCR derives from a human donor in good health (CMV status not recorded). Some clones in this sample may be carry-over from other donors' samples. The chain joins TRBV7-8 to TRBJ2-1; 10 positions match TRBD1. Material for sequencing was PBMCs, sequenced either directly or after in vitro stimulation (not recorded which). The CDR3 sequence is CASSLAGGTGANNEQFF. Written as DNA, the CDR3 is TGTGCCAGCAGCTTAGCGGGTGGGACAGGGGCGAACAATGAGCAGTTCTTC.